This T cell receptor beta chain was found in a study of beta chain features in type 1 diabetes. Findings and limits, study-wide: Across all four CD4+ subsets, people with type 1 diabetes showed modestly shorter TCRB CDR3s.

Details on this clone: Antigen specificity is unknown.

This CDR3 spans 13 amino acids. The germline V gene encodes CDR1 SEHNR and CDR2 FQNEAQ (reference sequence). V lost 5 bases and J lost 4, with 11 bases in between. As every portion of the isolated RNA was reverse transcribed, the sequencing read expressed TCRB transcripts. Roughly 970,000 reads were obtained per stem cell-like memory T cell sample on average. Measured with immunoSEQ multiplex PCR; TCRdb has only the in-frame clones, and not every one. The sample includes some 100,000 clones, approximately 37% of them seen just once. The TCR was taken from a woman younger than 30 in good health. The chain uses TRBV7-9 and TRBJ1-1; D might be TRBD1 (6 bases). Sequences were obtained from stem cell memory CD4+ T cells from blood. This chain's CDR3 is CASSARTATEAFF. The CDR3 bases are TGTGCCAGCAGCGCCCGGACAGCCACTGAAGCTTTCTTT.